Listed below are T cell receptor beta chains from one sample, sequenced in a study of cytomegalovirus exposure and HLA in healthy donors. Clones were sequenced by immunoSEQ multiplex PCR, and TCRdb holds only the in-frame ones, with some missing. Of about 50,000 clones detected, 77% appear once; the ten largest clones hold 2.5% to 3%. The material sequenced was PBMCs. These TCRs come from a woman aged 35 to 49 in good health and CMV-seropositive. The CDR3 runs from the conserved cysteine through the conserved F or W. The order of the fields is D gene, J gene, V gene, clone size, CDR3 DNA, CDR3 protein. A D gene is named only where the DNA matches it firmly. Not every row has a clone size; where given, it reads once, few, many or a size class.

TRBD2,TRBJ2-1,TRBV4-1,.,TGCGCCAGCAGCGCCACTAGCGGGGGCGGGGATGAGCAGTTCTTC,CASSATSGGGDEQFF
.,TRBJ1-4,TRBV5-4,once,TGTGCCAGCAGCACAACCTCGGCGGGGACTTTTAGTGAAAAACTGTTTTTT,CASSTTSAGTFSEKLFF
.,TRBJ1-3,TRBV28,.,TGTGCCAGCAAAGTCGCCACGGGATACTCTGGAAACACCATATATTTT,CASKVATGYSGNTIYF
.,TRBJ1-1,TRBV10-3,.,TGTGCCATCACCGCTCGGGGGGCGAACACTGAAGCTTTCTTT,CAITARGANTEAFF
.,TRBJ1-4,TRBV7-2,.,TGTGCCAGCAGCCCAACCTCCAGTCAACTGTTTTTT,CASSPTSSQLFF
TRBD2,TRBJ2-7,TRBV7-3,.,TGTGCCAGCAGCCTACTAGCGGGGGGCTCCTACGAGCAGTACTTC,CASSLLAGGSYEQYF
TRBD1,TRBJ1-1,TRBV19,once,TGTGCCAGTAGTACCGCGCAGGGGGAGGAAGCTTTCTTT,CASSTAQGEEAFF
.,TRBJ2-3,TRBV11-2,once,TGTGCCAGCAGCTTGGGAGCGGAGTATACGCAGTATTTT,CASSLGAEYTQYF
.,TRBJ1-5,TRBV6-5,.,TGTGCCAGCAGTTACTTAGGGGGGGGTCAGCCCCAGCATTTT,CASSYLGGGQPQHF
.,TRBJ2-3,TRBV6-5,.,TGTGCCAGCAACCCCAGTGGTGTAGATACGCAGTATTTT,CASNPSGVDTQYF
.,TRBJ1-1,TRBV5-1,.,TGCGCCAGCAGCCTAGGACAGTCCATGAACACTGAAGCTTTCTTT,CASSLGQSMNTEAFF
TRBD1,TRBJ2-3,TRBV13,.,TGTGCCAGCAGCCCCGACAGGGGGCGTCGTAACGAGAAAGATACGCAGTATTTT,CASSPDRGRRNEKDTQYF
.,TRBJ2-7,TRBV12-1,.,TGTGCCAGCAGCTACGTCACCGGGATTAGCGTTGCCGAGCAGTACTTC,CASSYVTGISVAEQYF
TRBD1,TRBJ1-2,TRBV5-4,few,TGTGCCAGCAGCTCACGGGACAGGGACTCGGGCTACACCTTC,CASSSRDRDSGYTF
TRBD1,TRBJ2-7,TRBV28,.,TGTGCCAGCAGTTCGCCGACAGGGGCCTACGAGCAGTACTTC,CASSSPTGAYEQYF
.,TRBJ1-2,TRBV4-3,.,TGCGCCAGCAGCCAAGAAGGCCGGAGCTATGGCTACACCTTC,CASSQEGRSYGYTF
TRBD1,TRBJ1-3,TRBV28,few,TGTGCCAGCAGTTTACCAGGGCTTCCAGGGGGCGCGTCTGGAAACACCATATATTTT,CASSLPGLPGGASGNTIYF
TRBD1,TRBJ1-1,TRBV19,.,TGTGCCAGTAGTGTCGACAGGGCGAACACTGAAGCTTTCTTT,CASSVDRANTEAFF
.,TRBJ2-7,TRBV4-2,.,TGTGCCAGCAGCCCCAATGGAGCGTCCTACGAGCAGTACTTC,CASSPNGASYEQYF
.,TRBJ2-1,TRBV27,.,TGTGCCAGCACGAACCGGGATTCAGCGGTCAATGAGCAGTTCTTC,CASTNRDSAVNEQFF